These 26 T cell receptor beta chains originate from one sample sequenced in a study of CD8 T cells in ankylosing spondylitis. TCRdb re-analysed the 5' RACE reads in MiXCR, keeping a single row per CDR3 protein. This table holds 250,000 to 350,000 distinct CDR3 sequences, 20% found once. Source material: blood, either unsorted or a sorted T cell fraction (not recorded which). These receptors were obtained from a male donor with ankylosing spondylitis or in good health (not recorded which).

This clonotype was seen only a few times. The chain couples TRBV5-1 to TRBJ2-5; TRBD1 is a possible D gene (6 bases). CDR3 length: 15 amino acids. Germline CDR1 reads SGHRS; CDR2 reads YFSETQ. The ends were cut back, 4 bases at V and 1 base at J, with 14 bases in the middle. The CDR3 region is CASSAPYRAQETQYF. As DNA, the CDR3 is TGCGCCAGCAGCGCCCCCTACAGGGCCCAAGAGACCCAGTACTTC.

The chain uses TRBV29-1 and TRBJ2-3; no definite D call. Germline assignment: CDR1 SQVTM and CDR2 ANQGSEA. The CDR3 has 13 amino acids. V was shortened by 7 bases and J by 1 base, with 12 bases between the two germline ends. CDR3 in DNA: TGCAGCGGGGCGGACGCGGGCACAGATACGCAGTATTTT. It encodes CSGADAGTDTQYF.

This sequence joins TRBV10-3 and TRBJ2-1; perhaps TRBD2 as D (5 bases). CDR1 is ENHRY and CDR2 is SYGVKD in the germline V gene. The CDR3 has 12 residues. The CDR3 reads CVAGNSYNEQFF. The CDR3, as DNA: TGTGTGGCCGGGAACTCCTACAATGAGCAGTTCTTC.

The chain combines TRBV28 with TRBJ1-1, with D possibly being TRBD1 (5 bases). The CDR3 runs 15 residues. V lost 3 bases, J lost 0 bases, and 11 bases lay in between. CDR1 and CDR2 (germline): MDHEN, SYDVKM. CDR3: CASSFRVRMNTEAFF. The CDR3, as DNA: TGTGCCAGCAGTTTCAGGGTTCGCATGAACACTGAAGCTTTCTTT. Using reference TRBV28 and TRBJ1-1 for the parts outside the CDR3, the full variable domain is DVKVTQSSRYLVKRTGEKVFLECVQDMDHENMFWYRQDPGLGLRLIYFSYDVKMKEKGDIPEGYSVSREKKERFSLILESASTNQTSMYLCASSFRVRMNTEAFFGQGTRLTVV.

V gene TRBV20-1 combines with J gene TRBJ2-7; no definite D call. The CDR3 has 8 amino acids. The germline V gene has CDR1 DFQATT and CDR2 SNEGSKA (reference sequence). The DNA of the CDR3 is TGCAGATACTACGAGCAGTACGTC. As protein: CRYYEQYV.

The table lists this clonotype with many counts. V and J are TRBV20-1 and TRBJ2-3, with 8 bases matching TRBD2. V lost 1 base to trimming and J lost 2 bases; unmatched junction nucleotides: 2. The CDR3 has 14 residues. Germline V gene lookup returns CDR1 DFQATT and CDR2 SNEGSKA (reference sequence). The CDR3 DNA follows: TGCAGTGCTAGAGTAGCGGGGAACACAGATACGCAGTATTTT. Protein: CSARVAGNTDTQYF.

This clonotype was counted between two and nine times. The chain combines TRBV15 with TRBJ2-2, with no clear D. The length of the CDR3 is 16 residues. Germline V gives CDR1 LNHNV, CDR2 YYDKDF (reference sequence). Between the trimmed V and J ends, which lost 0 bases and 0 bases, there was a span of 8 bases. The CDR3 loop is CATSRDLGANTGELFF. DNA of the CDR3: TGTGCCACCAGCAGAGATTTGGGCGCGAACACCGGGGAGCTGTTTTTT.

This chain joins TRBV5-1 and TRBJ2-7; weak D call: TRBD2 (6 bases). Trimming removed 3 bases from V and 4 bases from J, with 17 bases in between. CDR3 length equals 15 residues. Looked up from germline, CDR1 is SGHRS and CDR2 is YFSETQ. DNA of the CDR3: TGCGCCAGCAGCTCACGGGGCAGCCGGGAGTACGAGCAGTACGTC. Its protein is CASSSRGSREYEQYV.

Only a few counts were recorded for this clonotype. The chain is built from TRBV12-3 or TRBV12-4 and TRBJ1-1; the match to TRBD1 covers 9 bases. Trimming took 2 bases from V and 3 from J; bases not matched to a gene: 4. This CDR3 contains 15 residues. CDR3 amino acids: CASSLRDREDTEAFF. In DNA form, the CDR3 reads TGTGCCAGCAGTTTACGGGACAGGGAGGACACTGAAGCTTTCTTT.

This clonotype was counted only a few times. The J gene is TRBJ2-3, the V gene TRBV12-3 or TRBV12-4; TRBD2 matches at 11 bases. Losses at the gene ends were 5 bases for V and 5 bases for J; bases not matched to a gene: 6. CDR3 size: 15 residues. This CDR3 reads CASSDLAGGGDTQYF. The CDR3 DNA reads as TGTGCCAGCAGTGATCTAGCGGGGGGCGGAGATACGCAGTATTTT.

The chain recombines TRBV5-6 with TRBJ1-1, with TRBD1 matching over 7 bases. V trimming: 10 bases; J trimming: 7 bases; junction bases outside the gene matches: 13. From germline, CDR1 is SGHDT and CDR2 YYEEEE. The CDR3 has 13 amino acids. In DNA form, the CDR3 reads TGTGCCTCTCAGGGGGGGCGGCAGCGTGAAGCTTTCTTT. Protein product: CASQGGRQREAFF.

This clonotype appeared a few times. V usage is TRBV12-3 or TRBV12-4 and J usage is TRBJ2-5, with a tentative D call TRBD1 (6 bases). This CDR3 comprises 15 residues. Trimming shortened V by 3 bases and J by 5 bases, and 16 bases separated the two germline ends. The CDR3 sequence is CASSLNGQPRETQYF. The CDR3 DNA reads as TGTGCCAGCAGTTTGAACGGACAGCCACGGGAGACCCAGTACTTC.

Here the CDR3 DNA reads TGTGCCAGCAGCCCCGGGACTATTTACGAGCAGTACGTC. Translating it yields CASSPGTIYEQYV. The chain uses TRBV11-2 and TRBJ2-7; 7 positions agree with TRBD2. The CDR3 extends over 13 amino acids. With 5 bases clipped from V and 4 bases from J, the junction kept 5 bases outside the gene matches. The germline V gene has CDR1 SGHAT and CDR2 FQNNGV.

This clonotype was seen more than once but under ten times. The chain is built from TRBV7-8 and TRBJ2-5; D may be TRBD2 (6 bases). Trimming stripped 3 bases from V and 3 bases from J, with 14 bases between. Germline CDR1 reads SGHVS; CDR2 reads FQNEAQ. CDR3 length equals 15 residues. The CDR3 sequence is CASSLRRLVEETQYF. CDR3 coding DNA: TGTGCCAGCAGCTTGAGGAGACTAGTTGAAGAGACCCAGTACTTC.

This clonotype was seen only a few times. The chain carries TRBV2 and TRBJ1-2; 7 nucleotides agree with TRBD1. With 8 bases clipped from V and 0 bases from J, the junction kept 12 bases outside the gene matches. The CDR3 contains 16 residues. Germline CDR1 SNHLY, CDR2 FYNNEI. The CDR3 region is CASLQDGRGTNYGYTF. The CDR3, as DNA: TGTGCCAGCCTCCAAGATGGCAGGGGGACTAACTATGGCTACACCTTC.

This clonotype came up a few times. The chain couples TRBV5-1 to TRBJ1-4; possibly TRBD1 for D (6 bases). Germline V CDR1 and CDR2: SGHRS, YFSETQ. Trimming took off 4 bases at V and 8 bases at J, with 18 bases between the two ends. The CDR3 is made up of 15 amino acids. Here the CDR3 reads CASSIGRTGLEKLFF. DNA for the CDR3: TGCGCCAGCAGCATAGGGCGTACAGGGTTGGAAAAACTGTTTTTT. The full variable domain, with the rest looked up from reference TRBV5-1 and TRBJ1-4, is KAGVTQTPRYLIKTRGQQVTLSCSPISGHRSVSWYQQTPGQGLQFLFEYFSETQRNKGNFPGRFSGRQFSNSRSEMNVSTLELGDSALYLCASSIGRTGLEKLFFGSGTQLSVL.

This clonotype has more than one count but fewer than ten. The chain employs TRBV6-1 and TRBJ1-5; possibly TRBD1 for D (6 bases). CDR1 and CDR2 (germline): MNHNS, SASEGT. The V gene lost 7 bases and the J gene lost 2 bases, with 15 bases spanning the gap. This CDR3 is 15 amino acids long. The CDR3 here is CASTPPGGGNQPQHF. CDR3 in DNA: TGTGCCAGCACCCCCCCCGGGGGCGGCAATCAGCCCCAGCATTTT.

This clonotype was seen ten or more times. The chain employs TRBV5-1 and TRBJ2-1; D is perhaps TRBD1 (6 bases). Per germline, CDR1 SGHRS and CDR2 YFSETQ. This CDR3 has 12 amino acids. Trimming cost V 4 bases and J 6 bases, with 8 bases left between them. The CDR3 region has the DNA TGCGCCAGCAGCCAGGGGACCAATGAGCAGTTCTTC. Translating it yields CASSQGTNEQFF.

V usage is TRBV20-1 and J usage is TRBJ1-6, with D possibly being TRBD1 (5 bases). Germline values: CDR1 DFQATT, CDR2 SNEGSKA (reference sequence). This CDR3 spans 13 amino acids. Trimming pared 7 bases from V and 5 bases from J, leaving 12 bases between. The CDR3 sequence: CSVLGHHNSPLHF. CDR3 DNA sequence: TGCAGTGTCCTTGGACATCATAATTCACCCCTCCACTTT.

This chain uses TRBV11-3 with TRBJ2-2, with 8 bases that match TRBD1. There are 16 residues in the CDR3. Losses at the gene ends were 1 base for V and 6 bases for J; bases not matched to a gene: 7. Germline assignment: CDR1 SGHNT and CDR2 YENEEA. The CDR3: CASSLGPRQGPGELFF. The CDR3 nucleotides read TGTGCCAGCAGCTTAGGCCCCCGACAGGGGCCCGGGGAGCTGTTTTTT.

The chain couples TRBV7-3 to TRBJ2-7, with 7 bases aligning to TRBD2. CDR1 is SGHTA and CDR2 is FQGTGA in the germline V gene. The length of the CDR3 is 16 residues. Unmatched junction bases numbered 5, after V lost 0 bases and J lost 0 bases. As DNA, the CDR3 is TGTGCCAGCAGCTTAACAACCGGGGGGAGCTCCTACGAGCAGTACGTC. Amino acids: CASSLTTGGSSYEQYV.

This clonotype was detected only a few times. The gene calls are TRBV18 and TRBJ2-7; tentative D call: TRBD2 (6 bases). Germline V CDR1 and CDR2: KGHSH, LQKENI. The CDR3 loop spans 13 amino acids. V was pared by 3 bases and J by 7 bases, with 13 bases between. CDR3 protein: CASSPGTLREQYV. The CDR3 DNA follows: TGTGCCAGCTCACCCGGGACTCTCCGGGAGCAGTACGTC.

This clonotype was seen ten or more times. This rearrangement joins TRBV28 to TRBJ1-1; maybe TRBD1 (5 bases). Per the germline V gene, CDR1 is MDHEN and CDR2 is SYDVKM. The germline V and J ends were trimmed by 2 bases and 2 bases, with 9 bases remaining between them. This CDR3 is 14 amino acids long. The CDR3 nucleotides read TGTGCCAGCAGTTTAAGCGACAGAAACACTGAAGCTTTCTTT. This translates into CASSLSDRNTEAFF.

The chain couples TRBV12-3 or TRBV12-4 to TRBJ1-5; no reliable D call. This CDR3 region has 16 residues. V lost 5 bases and J 0 bases, leaving 14 bases between the germline ends. DNA of the CDR3: TGTGCCAGCAGTGAAAATCGCAGGAATAGCAATCAGCCCCAGCATTTT. The encoded protein is CASSENRRNSNQPQHF.

This clonotype was seen ten or more times. J is TRBJ1-1 and V is TRBV29-1, with D uncertain. V dropped 3 bases and J dropped 1 base, with 9 bases sitting between them. The germline V gene has CDR1 SQVTM and CDR2 ANQGSEA. The CDR3 loop spans 13 amino acids. The CDR3 here is CSVDYGENTEAFF. The CDR3 coding sequence is TGCAGCGTTGATTATGGGGAGAACACTGAAGCTTTCTTT.

The V and J genes are TRBV7-3 and TRBJ1-6, with D perhaps matching TRBD1 (5 bases). This CDR3 contains 14 residues. Trimming stripped 6 bases from V and 5 bases from J, with 11 bases between. Germline assignment: CDR1 SGHTA and CDR2 FQGTGA. The CDR3 is CASSGGEHNSPLHF. For the CDR3, the DNA is TGTGCCAGCAGTGGAGGGGAGCATAATTCACCCCTCCACTTT.